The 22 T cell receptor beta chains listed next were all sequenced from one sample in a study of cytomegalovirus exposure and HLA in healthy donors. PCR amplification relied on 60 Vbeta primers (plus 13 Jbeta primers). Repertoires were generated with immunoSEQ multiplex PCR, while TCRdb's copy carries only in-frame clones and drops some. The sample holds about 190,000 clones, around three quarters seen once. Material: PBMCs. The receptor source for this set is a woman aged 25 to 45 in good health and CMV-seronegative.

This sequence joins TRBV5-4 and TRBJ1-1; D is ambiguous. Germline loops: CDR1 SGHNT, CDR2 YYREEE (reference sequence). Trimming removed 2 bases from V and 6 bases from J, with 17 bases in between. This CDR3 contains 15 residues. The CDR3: CASSFPPGRFPEAFF. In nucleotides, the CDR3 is TGTGCCAGCAGCTTCCCTCCGGGGAGGTTCCCTGAAGCTTTCTTT. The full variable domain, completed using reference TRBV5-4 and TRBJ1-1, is ETGVTQSPTHLIKTRGQQVTLRCSSQSGHNTVSWYQQALGQGPQFIFQYYREEENGRGNFPPRFSGLQFPNYSSELNVNALELDDSALYLCASSFPPGRFPEAFFGQGTRLTVV.

CDR3 nucleotides: TGTGCCAGCAGCCGGGGGATAGCCATAGATACGCAGTATTTT. It yields the protein CASSRGIAIDTQYF. The rearrangement links TRBV7-8 to TRBJ2-3, with TRBD2 as a possible D gene (6 bases). Germline CDR1 and CDR2: SGHVS and FQNEAQ. Trimming removed 5 bases at V and 5 bases at J, with 14 bases between. The CDR3 has 14 residues.

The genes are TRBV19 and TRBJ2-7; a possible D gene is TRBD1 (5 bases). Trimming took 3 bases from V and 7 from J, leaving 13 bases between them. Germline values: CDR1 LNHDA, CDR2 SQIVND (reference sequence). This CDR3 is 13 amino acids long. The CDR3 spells CASSIRAEGEQYF. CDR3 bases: TGTGCCAGTAGTATCAGGGCTGAAGGTGAGCAGTACTTC.

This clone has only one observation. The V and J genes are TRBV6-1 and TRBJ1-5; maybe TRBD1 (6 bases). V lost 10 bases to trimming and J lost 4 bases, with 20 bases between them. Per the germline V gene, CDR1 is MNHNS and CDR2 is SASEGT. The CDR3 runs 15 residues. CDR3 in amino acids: CAIKTQGSINQPQHF. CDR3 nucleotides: TGTGCCATCAAAACGCAGGGGAGTATTAATCAGCCCCAGCATTTT.

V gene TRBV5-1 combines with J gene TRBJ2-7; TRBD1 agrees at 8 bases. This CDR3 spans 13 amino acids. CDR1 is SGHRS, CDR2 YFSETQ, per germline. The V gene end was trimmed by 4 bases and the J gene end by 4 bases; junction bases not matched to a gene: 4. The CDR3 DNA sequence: TGCGCCAGCAGCCACGGACAGGGTTACGAGCAGTACTTC. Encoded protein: CASSHGQGYEQYF.

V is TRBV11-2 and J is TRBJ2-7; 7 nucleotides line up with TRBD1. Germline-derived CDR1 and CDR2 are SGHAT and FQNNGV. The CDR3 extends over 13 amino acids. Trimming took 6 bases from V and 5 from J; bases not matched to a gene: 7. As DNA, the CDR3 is TGTGCCAGCAGACCCCTCGACAGGGACGAGCAGTACTTC. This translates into CASRPLDRDEQYF.

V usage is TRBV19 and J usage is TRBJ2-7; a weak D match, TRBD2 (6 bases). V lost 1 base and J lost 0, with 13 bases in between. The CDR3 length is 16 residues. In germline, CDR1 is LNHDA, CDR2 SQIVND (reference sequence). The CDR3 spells CASSIAMTSHSYEQYF. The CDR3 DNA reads TGTGCCAGTAGTATAGCCATGACTAGTCACTCCTACGAGCAGTACTTC.

The DNA for the CDR3 is TGTGCCAGCAGTCCCCGGCGGAATAGCAATCAGCCCCAGCATTTT. Protein product: CASSPRRNSNQPQHF. The V and J genes are TRBV6-5 and TRBJ1-5, with D hard to call. This CDR3 spans 15 amino acids. Germline assignment: CDR1 MNHEY and CDR2 SVGAGI. The V end was cut by 5 bases, the J end by 0 bases, with 11 bases between.

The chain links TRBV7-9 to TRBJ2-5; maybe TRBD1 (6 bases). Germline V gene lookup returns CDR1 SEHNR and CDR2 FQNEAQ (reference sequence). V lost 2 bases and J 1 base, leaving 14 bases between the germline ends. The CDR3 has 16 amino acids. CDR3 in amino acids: CASSLPLRTVQETQYF. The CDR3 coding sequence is TGTGCCAGCAGCTTACCACTAAGGACAGTCCAAGAGACCCAGTACTTC.

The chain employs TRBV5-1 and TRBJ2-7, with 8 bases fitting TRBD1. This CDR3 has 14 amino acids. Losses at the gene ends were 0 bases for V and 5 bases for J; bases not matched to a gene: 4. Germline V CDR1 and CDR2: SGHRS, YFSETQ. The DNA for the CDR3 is TGCGCCAGCAGCTTGGGACAGGGGAACCACGAGCAGTACTTC. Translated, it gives CASSLGQGNHEQYF.

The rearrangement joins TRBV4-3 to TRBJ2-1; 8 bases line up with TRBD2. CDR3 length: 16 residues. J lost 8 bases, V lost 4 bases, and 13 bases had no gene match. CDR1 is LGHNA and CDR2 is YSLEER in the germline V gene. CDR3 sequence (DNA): TGCGCCAGCAGCCCTGCACGGGAGGGCATCGGAGATGAGCAGTTCTTC. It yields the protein CASSPAREGIGDEQFF.

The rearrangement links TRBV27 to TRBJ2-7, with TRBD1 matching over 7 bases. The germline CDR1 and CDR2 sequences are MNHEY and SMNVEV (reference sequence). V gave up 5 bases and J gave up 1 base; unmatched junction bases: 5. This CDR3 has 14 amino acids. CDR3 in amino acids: CASSIGTASYEQYF. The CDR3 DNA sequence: TGTGCCAGCAGTATCGGGACAGCGTCCTACGAGCAGTACTTC.

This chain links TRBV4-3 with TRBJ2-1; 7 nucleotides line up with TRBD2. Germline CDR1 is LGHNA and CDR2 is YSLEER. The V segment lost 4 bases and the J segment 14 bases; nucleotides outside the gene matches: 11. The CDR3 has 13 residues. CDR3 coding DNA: TGCGCCAGCAGCCGCCCGACTAGCCCAGAGAAGTTCTTC. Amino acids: CASSRPTSPEKFF.

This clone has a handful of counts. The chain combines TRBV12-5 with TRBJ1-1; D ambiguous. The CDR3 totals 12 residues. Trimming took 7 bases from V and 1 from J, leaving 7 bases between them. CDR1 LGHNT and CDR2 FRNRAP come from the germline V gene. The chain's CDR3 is CASAFRNTEAFF. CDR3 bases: TGTGCTAGTGCCTTCCGGAACACTGAAGCTTTCTTT. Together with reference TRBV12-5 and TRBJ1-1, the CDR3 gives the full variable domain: DARVTQTPRHKVTEMGQEVTMRCQPILGHNTVFWYRQTMMQGLELLAYFRNRAPLDDSGMPKDRFSAEMPDATLATLKIQPSEPRDSAVYFCASAFRNTEAFFGQGTRLTVV.

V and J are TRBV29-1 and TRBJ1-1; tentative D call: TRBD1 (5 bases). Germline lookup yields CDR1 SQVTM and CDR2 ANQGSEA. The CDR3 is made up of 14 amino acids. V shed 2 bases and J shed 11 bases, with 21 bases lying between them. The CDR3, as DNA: TGCAGCGTTGAAAAGGTCACGGGGGGGGGTTACGCTTTCTTT. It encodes CSVEKVTGGGYAFF. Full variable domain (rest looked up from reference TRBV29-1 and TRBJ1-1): SAVISQKPSRDICQRGTSLTIQCQVDSQVTMMFWYRQQPGQSLTLIATANQGSEATYESGFVIDKFPISRPNLTFSTLTVSNMSPEDSSIYLCSVEKVTGGGYAFFGQGTRLTVV.

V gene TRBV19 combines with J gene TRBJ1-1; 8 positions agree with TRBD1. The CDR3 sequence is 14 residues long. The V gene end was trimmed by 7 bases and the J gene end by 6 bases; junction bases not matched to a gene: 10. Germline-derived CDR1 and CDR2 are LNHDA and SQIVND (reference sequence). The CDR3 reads CASNGPGGPPEAFF. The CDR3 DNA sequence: TGTGCCAGTAATGGTCCAGGGGGCCCCCCTGAAGCTTTCTTT.

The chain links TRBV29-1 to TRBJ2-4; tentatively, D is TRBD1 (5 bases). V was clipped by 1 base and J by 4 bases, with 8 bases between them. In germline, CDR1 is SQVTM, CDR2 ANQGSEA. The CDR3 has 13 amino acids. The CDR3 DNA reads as TGCAGCGTTGAAGGACAGCTAAAAAACATTCAGTACTTC. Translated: CSVEGQLKNIQYF.

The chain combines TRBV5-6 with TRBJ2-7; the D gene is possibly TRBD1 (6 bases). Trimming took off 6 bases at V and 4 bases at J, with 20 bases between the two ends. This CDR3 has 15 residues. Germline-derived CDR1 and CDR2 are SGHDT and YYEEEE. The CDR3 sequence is CASTRYRLGAYEQYF. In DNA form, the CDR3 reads TGTGCCAGCACCCGTTATCGGCTGGGGGCGTACGAGCAGTACTTC.

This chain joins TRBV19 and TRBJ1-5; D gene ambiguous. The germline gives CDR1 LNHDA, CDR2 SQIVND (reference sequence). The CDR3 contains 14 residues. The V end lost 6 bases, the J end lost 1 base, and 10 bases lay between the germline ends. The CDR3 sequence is CASRRGISNQPQHF. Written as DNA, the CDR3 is TGTGCCAGTAGGAGAGGGATCAGCAATCAGCCCCAGCATTTT.

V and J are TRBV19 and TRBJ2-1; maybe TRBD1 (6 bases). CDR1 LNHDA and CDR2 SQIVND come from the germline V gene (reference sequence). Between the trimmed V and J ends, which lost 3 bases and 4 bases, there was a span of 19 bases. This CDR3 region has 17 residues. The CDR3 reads CASSMGSQGNPYNEQFF. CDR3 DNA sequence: TGTGCCAGTAGTATGGGTTCCCAGGGGAACCCTTACAATGAGCAGTTCTTC.

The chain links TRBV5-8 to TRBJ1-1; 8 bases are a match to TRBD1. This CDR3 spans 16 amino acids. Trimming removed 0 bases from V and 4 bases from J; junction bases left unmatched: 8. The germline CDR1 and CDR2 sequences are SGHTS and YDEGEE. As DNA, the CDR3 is TGTGCCAGCAGCTTGGCACCAGGGGGCGTCTTCACTGAAGCTTTCTTT. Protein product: CASSLAPGGVFTEAFF.

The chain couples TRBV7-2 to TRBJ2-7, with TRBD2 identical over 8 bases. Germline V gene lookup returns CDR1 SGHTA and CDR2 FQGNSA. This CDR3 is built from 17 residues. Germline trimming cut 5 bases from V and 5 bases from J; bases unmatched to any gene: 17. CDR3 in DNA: TGTGCCAGCAGCCCCTCCATGACGGTAGCGGGATTGAACGAGCAGTACTTC. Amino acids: CASSPSMTVAGLNEQYF. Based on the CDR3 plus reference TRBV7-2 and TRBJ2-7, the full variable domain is GAGVSQSPSNKVTEKGKDVELRCDPISGHTALYWYRQSLGQGLEFLIYFQGNSAPDKSGLPSDRFSAERTGGSVSTLTIQRTQQEDSAVYLCASSPSMTVAGLNEQYFGPGTRLTVT.